Given below is one T cell receptor beta chain in context. The antigen it recognizes is unknown. Within one base of it there is no much larger clone, and no base qualities were kept. The sample belongs to a study of CD8+ T cells in alopecia areata (dated by TCRdb to 2016 to 2019). The study in broad terms: In both human patients and the C3H/HeJ mouse model, the study applied high-throughput TCRbeta sequencing to look at T cell clonal expansion in alopecia areata. Scalp clonality was compared among normal scalp (n=4), patchy alopecia areata scalp (n=8), and alopecia totalis/universalis scalp (n=8). TCRbeta CDR3 regions were amplified by immunoSEQ multiplex PCR with 35 Vbeta forward and 13 Jbeta reverse primers. In humans, TCRbeta sequencing was performed on scalp tissue and on sorted CD4+ and CD8+ peripheral blood T cells from healthy controls and from patients with patchy or totalis/universalis alopecia areata. The RNA source kit depended on sample type: the PAXgene miRNA kit for fixed scalp, the miRNeasy kit for PBMCs, and the RNeasy kit for mouse skin. Overall results and qualifications from the work: Lesional scalp, especially in alopecia totalis/universalis, showed higher clonality and more expanded CD8+ clones than normal scalp, suggesting antigenic drive. Resident alphabeta T cells in normal human skin are also sequenced, complicating scalp TCR repertoire analysis, unlike mouse skin dominated by gammadelta T cells. TCR sequences shared between patients were less clear than in mice, possibly partly because of HLA diversity in the patient population.

Lesional scalp punch biopsies and peripheral blood were obtained from alopecia areata patients. PBMCs were separated by density centrifugation and stained for CD3, CD4 and CD8, after which CD4+ and CD8+ T cells were sorted on a FACSAria. Alopecia areata patients who were not treated were recruited through a multicenter biomarker study. In five patients from the biomarker study, the blood CD8+ T cells went through an additional sort into NKG2D-low and NKG2D-high fractions. Library preparation employed the immunoSEQ multiplex PCR assay. RNA was extracted from all samples and reverse transcribed into cDNA, which served as template for TCR sequencing. SuperScript III was used for first-strand cDNA synthesis, primed with a 2:1 mix of oligo-dT and random hexamers. A synthetic immune receptor repertoire was used to assess amplification bias, and residual bias was removed computationally. The study's own analysis went as follows. Raw reads were preprocessed to remove errors, and CDR3 was defined according to IMGT conventions as the region from the conserved cysteine to phenylalanine. To get clonality, Shannon entropy was normalized by log2 of the number of productive unique TCRs and the result was subtracted from 1. Whether scalp clones were CD4 or CD8 was inferred by matching scalp TCRbeta sequences against CD4 and CD8 repertoires sorted from blood. Held by TCRdb, this immuneACCESS table contains in-frame sequences only and omits some clones. Under half of the omission traces to an unresolved V gene where checked; the cause of the rest is unknown. V and J calls and clone size are those listed in that table; D and trimming were worked out from the DNA. This sample gives around 80,000 clones in total; roughly 51% of them show up just once. The top ten constitute approximately 5.7% of the sample.

At the junction V is shortened by 5 bases and J by 3 bases; bases outside the gene matches: 4. Reading the germline V gene (reference sequence) gives CDR1 GTSNPN and CDR2 SVGIG. Reading from cysteine to phenylalanine, the CDR3 counts 14 amino acids. This entry keeps only the CDR3 DNA: 42 bases, framed from base 1. The sequence came from a human donor with alopecia areata. The sequence joins TRBV30 to TRBJ2-1; 10 bases in the junction line up with TRBD1. The sequenced sample consisted of NKG2D-high CD8+ T cells sorted from blood. Taken with the paper, the label for cell subset or site translates to: sorted CD8+ NKG2D-high blood T cells. The DNA sequence is TGTGCCTGGTCCGGGACAGGGGTCTACAATGAGCAGTTCTTC. This translates into CAWSGTGVYNEQFF.